This TCR beta chain originates from a study of blood T cell repertoires in COVID-19. Study at large: Nucleic acid was either cDNA or gDNA, and it came from T cells, B-cell-depleted T cells, or PBMCs.

The repertoire was sequenced with immunoSEQ multiplex PCR; TCRdb's copy has only in-frame clones and lacks some. The sample has around 40,000 clones, roughly 90% seen once; the top ten hold around 12%. This receptor was identified in a human donor in a cohort sampled during active COVID-19. The sequencing sample was made of peripheral blood.

CDR3 sequence: CATSLAEGRGIAKNIQYF. CDR3 bases: TGTGCCACCAGCCTAGCGGAGGGGAGGGGTATAGCCAAAAACATTCAGTACTTC. The rearrangement uses TRBV15 and TRBJ2-4; 7 bases map to TRBD2. This CDR3 comprises 18 residues. Germline loops: CDR1 LNHNV, CDR2 YYDKDF (reference sequence). Trimming removed 5 bases from V and 0 bases from J; junction bases left unmatched: 13.